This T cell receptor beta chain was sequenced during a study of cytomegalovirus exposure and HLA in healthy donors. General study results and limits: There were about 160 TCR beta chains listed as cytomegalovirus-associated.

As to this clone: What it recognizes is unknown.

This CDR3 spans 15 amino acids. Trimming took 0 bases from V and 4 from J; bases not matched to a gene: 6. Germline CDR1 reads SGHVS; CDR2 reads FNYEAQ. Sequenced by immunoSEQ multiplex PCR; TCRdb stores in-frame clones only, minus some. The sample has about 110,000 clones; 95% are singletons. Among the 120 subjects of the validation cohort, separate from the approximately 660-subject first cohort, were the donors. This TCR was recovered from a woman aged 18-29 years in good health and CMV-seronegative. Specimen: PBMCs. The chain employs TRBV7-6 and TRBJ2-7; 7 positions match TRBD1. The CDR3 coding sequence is TGTGCCAGCAGCTTAGCGCCGGGACAGAGGTACGAGCAGTACTTC. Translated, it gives CASSLAPGQRYEQYF.